These 10 T cell receptor beta chains were sequenced from one sample in a study of shared clonotypes between healthy human individuals. Repertoires were generated with immunoSEQ multiplex PCR, while TCRdb's copy carries only in-frame clones and drops some. Seen here are 180,000 or so clones, roughly 93% observed once, and the top ten hold more than 0.06%. Sequenced sample: naive CD4+ T cells sorted from blood. Subset defined: CD45RA+ positively selected. Every receptor here comes from a woman aged 30 to 39 in good health.

The chain joins TRBV7-9 to TRBJ1-3; 12 bases agree with TRBD1. The CDR3 runs 16 residues. The germline V gene encodes CDR1 SEHNR and CDR2 FQNEAQ (reference sequence). J lost 4 bases, V lost 5 bases, and 6 bases had no gene match. The CDR3 region is CASSPGTGGAGNTIYF. The CDR3 coding sequence is TGTGCCAGCAGCCCCGGGACAGGGGGCGCCGGAAACACCATATATTTT.

The gene calls are TRBV6-1 and TRBJ2-7; 7 bases agree with TRBD2. Germline lookup yields CDR1 MNHNS and CDR2 SASEGT. Unmatched junction bases numbered 7, after V lost 2 bases and J lost 3 bases. The CDR3 totals 15 residues. The CDR3, as DNA: TGTGCCAGCAGTGAAAGGGAGGGACCTAACTACGAGCAGTACTTC. Translating gives CASSEREGPNYEQYF.

This chain joins TRBV6-5 and TRBJ2-7; weak D call: TRBD1 (6 bases). Trimming removed 6 bases from V and 2 bases from J, with 17 bases in between. The CDR3 is made up of 15 amino acids. The V gene's germline CDR1 is MNHEY and CDR2 SVGAGI. The CDR3: CASSTPSTGTYEQYF. Here the CDR3 DNA reads TGTGCCAGCAGCACACCTTCGACAGGAACCTACGAGCAGTACTTC.

This clone was found once. The V gene is TRBV7-2, the J gene TRBJ1-5; D uncertain. Trimming left V 1 base short and J 5 bases short, with 12 bases between. The CDR3 is made up of 15 amino acids. CDR1 is SGHTA, CDR2 FQGNSA, per germline. The CDR3: CASSLGSGADQPQHF. In DNA, the CDR3 is TGTGCCAGCAGCTTAGGAAGTGGCGCGGATCAGCCCCAGCATTTT.

V gene TRBV10-3 combines with J gene TRBJ1-4; D unresolved. Germline-derived CDR1 and CDR2 are ENHRY and SYGVKD. With 0 bases removed from V and 3 bases from J, the gap between germline ends came to 11 bases. CDR3 size: 16 residues. The DNA of the CDR3 is TGTGCCATCAGTGAGTCAGTGACCGGGGCTAATGAAAAACTGTTTTTT. Its translation: CAISESVTGANEKLFF.

This sequence joins TRBV9 and TRBJ1-2, with 10 bases aligning to TRBD1. Unmatched junction bases numbered 2, after V lost 2 bases and J lost 7 bases. This CDR3 comprises 13 residues. Per germline, CDR1 SGDLS and CDR2 YYNGEE. The CDR3: CASSVTGGGGYTF. The CDR3 DNA sequence: TGTGCCAGCAGCGTGACAGGGGGCGGTGGCTACACCTTC.

The chain recombines TRBV5-4 with TRBJ2-7, with TRBD1 matching over 7 bases. V lost 0 bases to trimming and J lost 7 bases; unmatched junction nucleotides: 4. This CDR3 has 13 amino acids. Germline lookup yields CDR1 SGHNT and CDR2 YYREEE (reference sequence). The CDR3 DNA follows: TGTGCCAGCAGCTTGGCGGGACAGTTAGAGCAGTACTTC. Translating it yields CASSLAGQLEQYF.

The CDR3 coding sequence is TGTGCCAGCAGTCCCCGGTTGAGCTCCTACAATGAGCAGTTCTTC. Protein: CASSPRLSSYNEQFF. V gene TRBV28 combines with J gene TRBJ2-1; D is unclear. Germline values: CDR1 MDHEN, CDR2 SYDVKM. Trimming took off 5 bases at V and 0 bases at J, with 11 bases between the two ends. The CDR3 sequence is 15 residues long.

The chain carries TRBV9 and TRBJ2-7; 7 nucleotides align to TRBD2. The CDR3 is 15 amino acids. CDR1 SGDLS and CDR2 YYNGEE come from the germline V gene. With 0 bases clipped from V and 6 bases from J, the junction kept 9 bases outside the gene matches. The DNA of the CDR3 is TGTGCCAGCAGCGTAGGGCTAGGACTAGGGTTCGAGCAGTACTTC. As protein: CASSVGLGLGFEQYF.

V and J are TRBV28 and TRBJ2-7; the match to TRBD2 covers 7 bases. The CDR3 has 15 amino acids. V trimming: 4 bases; J trimming: 4 bases; junction bases outside the gene matches: 10. Germline CDR1 MDHEN, CDR2 SYDVKM. This CDR3 reads CASSSPPTAGYEQYF. The DNA of the CDR3 is TGTGCCAGCAGTTCGCCCCCGACAGCGGGATACGAGCAGTACTTC.